Following are 32 T cell receptor beta chains from one sample sequenced in a study of blood T cell repertoires in COVID-19. Produced via immunoSEQ multiplex PCR; TCRdb's table is partial and in-frame only. The sample lists approximately 150,000 clones, approximately 90% occurring once. The specimen sequenced was peripheral blood. The receptors come from a man over 45 who had recovered from COVID-19.

CDR3: CASSEGLAGRNEQFF. The CDR3 coding sequence is TGTGCCAGCAGTGAGGGACTAGCGGGAAGGAATGAGCAGTTCTTC. The chain couples TRBV6-1 to TRBJ2-1; 13 nucleotides match TRBD2. V lost 3 bases to trimming and J lost 7 bases; unmatched junction nucleotides: 3. The CDR3 sequence is 15 residues long. CDR1 and CDR2 from the germline V gene are MNHNS and SASEGT.

The chain joins TRBV5-5 to TRBJ2-7; TRBD1 matches at 8 bases. CDR1 and CDR2 from the germline V gene are SGHKS and YYEKEE (reference sequence). The ends lost 4 bases at V and 4 bases at J; junction bases unmatched: 10. The CDR3 has 15 amino acids. In nucleotides, the CDR3 is TGTGCCAGCAGCGAGCTGGGACAGGTTGGTTACGAGCAGTACTTC. It specifies CASSELGQVGYEQYF.

The chain has TRBV5-4 and TRBJ2-1; 10 positions agree with TRBD2. V lost 0 bases to trimming and J lost 4 bases; unmatched junction nucleotides: 1. The CDR3 spans 15 residues. Looked up from germline, CDR1 is SGHNT and CDR2 is YYREEE (reference sequence). As DNA, the CDR3 is TGTGCCAGCAGCTTGGAACTAGCGGGATACAATGAGCAGTTCTTC. This translates into CASSLELAGYNEQFF.

The chain combines TRBV6-6 with TRBJ1-5, with TRBD1 identical over 8 bases. The J segment lost 3 bases and the V segment lost 6 bases, leaving 4 bases of the junction unmatched. This CDR3 comprises 14 residues. Germline V gene sequence: CDR1 MNHNY, CDR2 SVGAGI (reference sequence). The CDR3 DNA follows: TGTGCCAGCAGGATGACAGGGGACAATCAGCCCCAGCATTTT. It codes for CASRMTGDNQPQHF.

This clone has only a few counts. The chain links TRBV6-2 or TRBV6-3 to TRBJ2-7; D gene ambiguous. V shed 2 bases and J shed 4 bases, with 6 bases lying between them. This CDR3 contains 12 residues. CDR1 is MNHEY and CDR2 is SVGEGT in the germline V gene. CDR3 DNA: TGTGCCAGCAGTTACGCGGAGTACGAGCAGTACTTC. It is translated as CASSYAEYEQYF.

CDR3 sequence reads: CASSFQGASNQPQHF. The DNA of the CDR3 is TGTGCCAGCAGCTTTCAGGGGGCTAGCAATCAGCCCCAGCATTTT. This chain joins TRBV7-2 and TRBJ1-5; 8 positions match TRBD1. CDR3 length: 15 amino acids. The trim removed 3 bases at V and 0 bases at J, leaving 1 base unmatched. In germline, CDR1 is SGHTA, CDR2 FQGNSA.

The rearrangement uses TRBV19 and TRBJ2-3; D possibly corresponds to TRBD2 (6 bases). CDR1 LNHDA and CDR2 SQIVND come from the germline V gene (reference sequence). The V and J ends lost 10 bases and 3 bases respectively, with 11 bases between them. The CDR3 runs 12 residues. The CDR3 bases are TGTGCCACCGCGGGGAGGACAGATACGCAGTATTTT. It is translated as CATAGRTDTQYF. Full variable domain (missing parts from reference TRBV19 and TRBJ2-3): DGGITQSPKYLFRKEGQNVTLSCEQNLNHDAMYWYRQDPGQGLRLIYYSQIVNDFQKGDIAEGYSVSREKKESFPLTVTSAQKNPTAFYLCATAGRTDTQYFGPGTRLTVL.

The V and J genes are TRBV7-9 and TRBJ2-1, with 8 bases identical to TRBD1. The CDR3 is 15 amino acids. CDR1 is SEHNR and CDR2 is FQNEAQ in the germline V gene (reference sequence). Trimming took 5 bases from V and 2 from J; bases not matched to a gene: 5. The DNA of the CDR3 is TGTGCCAGCAGCCTCCCGGGACAGGCCTACAATGAGCAGTTCTTC. This encodes CASSLPGQAYNEQFF.

This clone was found once. The chain employs TRBV7-9 and TRBJ2-7, with 7 positions matching TRBD1. The V segment lost 5 bases and the J segment 2 bases; nucleotides outside the gene matches: 0. The V gene's germline CDR1 is SEHNR and CDR2 FQNEAQ (reference sequence). CDR3 size: 12 residues. The CDR3 bases are TGTGCCAGCAGCCAGGGGGCCTACGAGCAGTACTTC. Protein: CASSQGAYEQYF.

The rearrangement links TRBV7-2 to TRBJ2-2, with 7 bases identical to TRBD2. This CDR3 region has 14 residues. Germline values: CDR1 SGHTA, CDR2 FQGNSA. V trimming: 2 bases; J trimming: 5 bases; junction bases outside the gene matches: 2. This CDR3 is CASSLPGGTGELFF. In nucleotides, the CDR3 is TGTGCCAGCAGCTTACCCGGGGGGACCGGGGAGCTGTTTTTT.

The rearrangement links TRBV15 to TRBJ1-4, with TRBD1 matching over 7 bases. CDR3 length: 15 amino acids. CDR1 and CDR2 (germline): LNHNV, YYDKDF (reference sequence). Trimming removed 3 bases from V and 8 bases from J; junction bases left unmatched: 9. The CDR3 loop reads CATSSRQGLREKLFF. Here the CDR3 DNA reads TGTGCCACCAGCAGTAGACAGGGTCTTCGCGAAAAACTGTTTTTT.

The chain carries TRBV29-1 and TRBJ2-2, with a tentative D call TRBD1 (5 bases). V was clipped by 3 bases and J by 1 base, with 6 bases between them. CDR3 length: 13 residues. Germline V lookup: CDR1 SQVTM, CDR2 ANQGSEA. As DNA, the CDR3 is TGCAGCGTTGATACAGGGAACACCGGGGAGCTGTTTTTT. Its translation is CSVDTGNTGELFF.

As DNA, the CDR3 is TGTGCCAGCAGTGTCCACTTCGGGAGTTCAACCTACGAGCAGTACTTC. The encoded protein is CASSVHFGSSTYEQYF. This chain joins TRBV6-1 and TRBJ2-7; tentative D call: TRBD2 (6 bases). There are 16 residues in the CDR3. Germline V CDR1 and CDR2: MNHNS, SASEGT. V was shortened by 4 bases and J by 2 bases, with 18 bases between the two germline ends.

The rearrangement joins TRBV28 to TRBJ2-7, with a weak D call TRBD1 (5 bases). Trimming removed 0 bases from V and 0 bases from J, with 15 bases in between. CDR3 length equals 17 residues. Germline V CDR1 and CDR2: MDHEN, SYDVKM. In DNA form, the CDR3 reads TGTGCCAGCAGTTTATGGGGGTTCGACAGTCCCTCCTACGAGCAGTACTTC. Protein sequence: CASSLWGFDSPSYEQYF.

The J gene is TRBJ2-7, the V gene TRBV5-1, with D possibly matching TRBD2 (6 bases). Germline loops: CDR1 SGHRS, CDR2 YFSETQ. V lost 3 bases, J lost 3 bases, and 16 bases lay in between. The CDR3 contains 15 residues. CDR3 nucleotides: TGCGCCAGCAGCTCGATGGACGGCGGGAACTACGAGCAGTACTTC. Translation gives CASSSMDGGNYEQYF.

V and J are TRBV28 and TRBJ1-4; TRBD1 aligns across 10 bases. CDR3 length: 15 amino acids. Germline CDR1 MDHEN, CDR2 SYDVKM. The V gene end was trimmed by 4 bases and the J gene end by 8 bases; junction bases not matched to a gene: 7. The CDR3 is CASSSGGQGDEKLFF. The CDR3 coding sequence is TGTGCCAGCAGTTCAGGCGGACAGGGGGACGAAAAACTGTTTTTT.

The chain joins TRBV7-9 to TRBJ1-6, with TRBD1 identical over 7 bases. V gave up 0 bases and J gave up 5 bases; unmatched junction bases: 1. Germline V lookup: CDR1 SEHNR, CDR2 FQNEAQ (reference sequence). This CDR3 comprises 15 residues. The CDR3 coding sequence is TGTGCCAGCAGCTTAGCAGGGGGCGATAATTCACCCCTCCACTTT. It yields the protein CASSLAGGDNSPLHF.

In this sample, this clone turned up a few times. The rearrangement links TRBV28 to TRBJ2-5; 7 nucleotides line up with TRBD1. V lost 4 bases, J lost 2 bases, and 10 bases stayed unmatched. The CDR3 runs to 16 residues. The germline V gene encodes CDR1 MDHEN and CDR2 SYDVKM. The CDR3, as DNA: TGTGCCAGCAGTTCCGCCGACAGGGAACTTCAAGAGACCCAGTACTTC. Encoded protein: CASSSADRELQETQYF.

The rearrangement joins TRBV7-8 to TRBJ2-7; 10 bases fit TRBD1. Germline-derived CDR1 and CDR2 are SGHVS and FQNEAQ. The CDR3 has 14 amino acids. Germline trimming cut 3 bases from V and 3 bases from J; bases unmatched to any gene: 2. CDR3 loop: CASSLTGGHYEQYF. CDR3 DNA sequence: TGTGCCAGCAGCTTGACAGGGGGCCACTACGAGCAGTACTTC.

The rearrangement uses TRBV28 and TRBJ2-3, with TRBD1 identical over 7 bases. CDR3 length: 15 residues. Trimming took 2 bases from V and 0 from J; bases not matched to a gene: 2. The germline gives CDR1 MDHEN, CDR2 SYDVKM. CDR3 protein: CASSLRGRSTDTQYF. The CDR3 nucleotides read TGTGCCAGCAGTTTAAGGGGGCGAAGCACAGATACGCAGTATTTT.

V is TRBV10-3 and J is TRBJ1-4; D not certain. V shed 4 bases and J shed 8 bases, with 11 bases lying between them. Germline CDR1 is ENHRY and CDR2 is SYGVKD. There are 13 residues in the CDR3. In DNA form, the CDR3 reads TGTGCCATCAGTGGGTCCCCGGGGGAAAAACTGTTTTTT. This translates into CAISGSPGEKLFF.

The chain combines TRBV24-1 with TRBJ2-3; 11 bases align to TRBD1. This CDR3 is 15 amino acids long. J lost 4 bases, V lost 4 bases, and 3 bases had no gene match. Looked up from germline, CDR1 is KGHDR and CDR2 is SFDVKD. The CDR3 loop reads CATSEGTGGADTQYF. As DNA, the CDR3 is TGTGCCACCAGTGAAGGGACAGGGGGTGCAGATACGCAGTATTTT.

The chain joins TRBV7-9 to TRBJ2-7; 8 nucleotides line up with TRBD1. After removal of 7 bases from V and 2 bases from J, the junction contained 7 bases not matched to a gene. CDR1 is SEHNR, CDR2 FQNEAQ, per germline (reference sequence). The CDR3 covers 14 residues. The CDR3 sequence is CASTLTTGAYEQYF. The CDR3 bases are TGTGCCAGCACCCTTACGACAGGGGCCTACGAGCAGTACTTC. The entire variable domain, with the rest obtained from reference TRBV7-9 and TRBJ2-7, is as follows: DTGVSQNPRHKITKRGQNVTFRCDPISEHNRLYWYRQTLGQGPEFLTYFQNEAQLEKSRLLSDRFSAERPKGSFSTLEIQRTEQGDSAMYLCASTLTTGAYEQYFGPGTRLTVT.

V and J are TRBV25-1 and TRBJ2-7; D unclear. This CDR3 is 14 amino acids long. Between the trimmed V and J ends, which lost 0 bases and 5 bases, there was a span of 11 bases. Germline CDR1 MGHDK, CDR2 SYGVNS. The CDR3 nucleotides are TGTGCCAGCAGTGAATATAACAGTCCGAACGAGCAGTACTTC. Its translation: CASSEYNSPNEQYF.

The chain employs TRBV24-1 and TRBJ1-1; the match to TRBD1 covers 9 bases. The CDR3 length is 16 residues. Looked up from germline, CDR1 is KGHDR and CDR2 is SFDVKD. Germline trimming cut 4 bases from V and 5 bases from J; bases unmatched to any gene: 10. The CDR3 nucleotides are TGTGCCACCAGTGACTCTACAGGGGGCGCTTGGACTGAAGCTTTCTTT. Its translation: CATSDSTGGAWTEAFF.

V gene TRBV4-3 combines with J gene TRBJ1-2, with 10 bases that match TRBD1. This CDR3 has 16 amino acids. Per the germline V gene, CDR1 is LGHNA and CDR2 is YSLEER. The trim removed 2 bases at V and 8 bases at J, leaving 11 bases unmatched. The CDR3 spells CASSQRGPGQGKGYTF. The CDR3, as DNA: TGCGCCAGCAGCCAAAGGGGCCCGGGACAGGGGAAGGGCTACACCTTC.

The chain couples TRBV7-2 to TRBJ2-2, with D uncertain. The germline V and J ends were trimmed by 2 bases and 6 bases, with 10 bases remaining between them. The CDR3 runs to 14 residues. Germline V gene data show CDR1 as SGHTA and CDR2 as FQGNSA. DNA of the CDR3: TGTGCCAGCAGCTTATCTGTCCCTCCCGGGGAGCTGTTTTTT. This sequence encodes CASSLSVPPGELFF. Combining the CDR3 with reference TRBV7-2 and TRBJ2-2 gives the whole variable domain GAGVSQSPSNKVTEKGKDVELRCDPISGHTALYWYRQSLGQGLEFLIYFQGNSAPDKSGLPSDRFSAERTGGSVSTLTIQRTQQEDSAVYLCASSLSVPPGELFFGEGSRLTVL.

This sequence joins TRBV19 and TRBJ2-3; 9 bases align to TRBD1. The V gene's germline CDR1 is LNHDA and CDR2 SQIVND (reference sequence). The CDR3 consists of 15 residues. V was clipped by 5 bases and J by 8 bases; unmatched bases: 11. CDR3 sequence reads: CASSPRTGVWATQYF. Here the CDR3 DNA reads TGTGCCAGTAGTCCCCGGACAGGGGTGTGGGCTACGCAGTATTTT.

The chain couples TRBV11-2 to TRBJ2-5, with a weak D call TRBD2 (5 bases). The CDR3 totals 16 residues. Per germline, CDR1 SGHAT and CDR2 FQNNGV. V was cut by 3 bases and J by 0 bases, with 14 bases left in between. The CDR3 here is CASSFWTVLYQETQYF. CDR3 DNA sequence: TGTGCCAGCAGCTTCTGGACTGTGTTGTACCAAGAGACCCAGTACTTC.

The genes are TRBV19 and TRBJ1-5; D is unresolved. The CDR3 extends over 12 amino acids. Germline CDR1 and CDR2: LNHDA and SQIVND (reference sequence). With 7 bases removed from V and 1 base from J, the gap between germline ends came to 5 bases. The CDR3 DNA follows: TGTGCCAGTACCGGGAGCAATCAGCCCCAGCATTTT. Protein: CASTGSNQPQHF.

The chain is built from TRBV7-8 and TRBJ2-1; TRBD2 matches at 14 bases. This CDR3 is 15 amino acids long. J was trimmed by 8 bases and V by 3 bases; bases with no gene match: 3. Per the germline V gene, CDR1 is SGHVS and CDR2 is FQNEAQ. The CDR3 DNA reads as TGTGCCAGCAGCTTGGGGACTAGCGGGAGACATGAGCAGTTCTTC. Encoded protein: CASSLGTSGRHEQFF.

The genes are TRBV5-4 and TRBJ2-4; possibly TRBD1 for D (6 bases). CDR1 and CDR2 (germline): SGHNT, YYREEE (reference sequence). The CDR3 is made up of 12 amino acids. V was shortened by 4 bases and J by 8 bases, with 10 bases between the two germline ends. CDR3 loop: CASSAGEDIQYF. CDR3 nucleotides: TGTGCCAGCAGCGCAGGGGAAGACATTCAGTACTTC.